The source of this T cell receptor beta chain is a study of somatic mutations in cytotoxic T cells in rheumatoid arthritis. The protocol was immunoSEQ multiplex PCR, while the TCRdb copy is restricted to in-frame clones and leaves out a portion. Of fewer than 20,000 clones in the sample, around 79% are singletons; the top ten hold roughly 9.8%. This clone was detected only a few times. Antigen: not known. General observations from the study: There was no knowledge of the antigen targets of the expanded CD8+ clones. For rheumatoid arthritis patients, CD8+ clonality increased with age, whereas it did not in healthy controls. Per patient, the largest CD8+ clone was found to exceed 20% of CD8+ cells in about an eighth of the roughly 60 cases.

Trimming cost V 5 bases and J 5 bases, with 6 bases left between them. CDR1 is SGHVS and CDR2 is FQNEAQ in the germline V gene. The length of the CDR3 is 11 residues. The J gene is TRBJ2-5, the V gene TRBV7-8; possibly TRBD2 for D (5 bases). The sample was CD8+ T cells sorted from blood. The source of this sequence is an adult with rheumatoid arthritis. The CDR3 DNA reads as TGTGCCAGCAGCCCGGGGGAGACCCAGTACTTC. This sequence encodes CASSPGETQYF.